This T cell receptor (beta chain) stems from a study of identical twins. This clonotype was detected ten times or more. Its antigen is unidentified. Study observations and caveats: Where beta out-of-frame sequences were concerned, excess twin sharing was weaker. Insertions ran lower in abundant cord blood beta clonotypes, though not in memory repertoires. Instead of following the same donors, the conclusions were based on cross-sectional statistical analysis.

TCRdb reanalysed the 5' RACE reads using MiXCR and keeps one entry per CDR3 protein. Altogether a few hundred thousand distinct CDR3 sequences are present, 12% being singletons, with the ten largest covering 4% to 5%. The CDR3 has 12 amino acids. With 3 bases removed from V and 2 bases from J, the gap between germline ends came to 7 bases. CDR1 is DFQATT, CDR2 SNEGSKA, per germline (reference sequence). A further study also used this sample, focusing on yellow fever vaccine responses in identical twins. That paper states: The authors reported partly convergent, partly personalized vaccine responses in identical twins.

Material: memory (CD45RO+) T cells sorted from blood. The TCR was taken from a young woman in good health. This chain links TRBV20-1 with TRBJ2-5; D unresolved. The CDR3 loop is CSASSRQETQYF. As DNA, the CDR3 is TGCAGTGCTAGTAGTAGGCAAGAGACCCAGTACTTC.